The source of this TCR beta chain is a study of lymphopenia after photon versus proton radiotherapy. Only in-frame clones appear in the TCRdb table, and some are missing; sequencing was by immunoSEQ multiplex PCR. This sample has about 30,000 clones, with approximately 93% found just once. There are 16 residues in the CDR3. V was cut by 3 bases and J by 4 bases, with 19 bases left in between. Germline CDR1 is SQVTM and CDR2 is ANQGSEA. J is TRBJ2-1 and V is TRBV29-1; D remains unclear. Specimen: peripheral blood, collected from a patient treated with photon-based radiotherapy. The clonotype was recovered from a woman in her forties or fifties with cholangiocarcinoma. The CDR3 here is CSVEWVRTYSYNEQFF. CDR3 coding DNA: TGCAGCGTTGAGTGGGTGCGCACCTACTCATACAATGAGCAGTTCTTC.